Sequencing of this TCR beta chain was carried out in a study of T-cell memory formation after mild COVID-19. Study-level findings and limits: Clones from the second wave (peaking day 37) had unconfirmed SARS-CoV-2 specificity.

Via MiXCR, TCRdb re-called the 5' RACE reads, giving one row per CDR3 protein. The sample lists 350,000 to 550,000 distinct CDR3 sequences, roughly 18% seen once, with 20% to 25% in the top ten. The germline V gene encodes CDR1 SQVTM and CDR2 ANQGSEA. The CDR3 is 15 residues long. Trimming at V came to 3 bases and at J to 0 bases, leaving 4 bases not matched to a gene. Comments on this clonotype: Its target is unknown.

The V gene is TRBV29-1, the J gene TRBJ2-2; 7 bases line up with TRBD1. This sequence was found in a man younger than 35 who had mild COVID-19 (a few samples of this study predate the infection). Cell type and time point are not known. What was sequenced was PBMCs or a T cell subset sorted from them (not recorded which). CDR3 loop: CSVDGQDSNTGELFF. The CDR3 DNA follows: TGCAGCGTTGACGGACAGGATTCGAACACCGGGGAGCTGTTTTTT.